Given below is one T cell receptor beta chain in context. Authors' methods: Amplification from reference gene primers served as the basis for estimated nucleated cell counts. Clones were read by immunoSEQ multiplex PCR, and TCRdb kept only the in-frame ones, dropping some. The V and J calls and clone size were taken over from that table, and D and trimming were inferred from the DNA. The table lists about 130,000 clones, approximately 80% of them singletons. The CDR3 is made up of 13 amino acids. V lost 5 bases to trimming and J lost 8 bases; unmatched junction nucleotides: 4. The germline gives CDR1 SGHTA, CDR2 FQGTGA. These data originate in a study of blood T cell repertoires in COVID-19. Study background: From the United States, Italy and Spain came samples of acute and convalescent COVID-19.

The rearrangement uses TRBV7-3 and TRBJ2-1; 9 bases map to TRBD1. The TCR was taken from a man aged 55 to 70 who had recovered from COVID-19. The sequenced sample consisted of peripheral blood. CDR3 DNA: TGTGCCAGCAGCCCGACAGGGGGGGATGAGCAGTTCTTC. It encodes CASSPTGGDEQFF.